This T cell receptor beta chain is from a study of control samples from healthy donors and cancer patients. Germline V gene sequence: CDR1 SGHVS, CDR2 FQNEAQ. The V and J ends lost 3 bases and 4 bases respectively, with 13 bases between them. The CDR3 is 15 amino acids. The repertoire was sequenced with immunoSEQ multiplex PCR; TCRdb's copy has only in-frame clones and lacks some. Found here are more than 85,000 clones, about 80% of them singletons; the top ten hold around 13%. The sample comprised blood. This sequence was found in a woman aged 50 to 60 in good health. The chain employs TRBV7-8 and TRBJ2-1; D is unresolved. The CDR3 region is CASSLGDGRYNEQFF. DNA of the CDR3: TGTGCCAGCAGCTTGGGTGATGGACGGTACAATGAGCAGTTCTTC.